This TCR beta chain was profiled in a study of blood T cells in healthy people across ages. Germline V gene sequence: CDR1 SNHLY, CDR2 FYNNEI. V lost 11 bases and J lost 7, with 21 bases in between. The CDR3 extends over 14 amino acids. Findings and caveats of the study: Changes seen in expanded clonotypes were possibly confounded by donor CMV status left unknown. Observed TCR beta diversity per million T cells went down as age went up. This fall followed a roughly linear course with age.

The second PCR ran roughly 7 to 12 cycles with a sample-barcoded 5' primer and J-beta primers. TCRdb reanalysed the 5' RACE reads using MiXCR and keeps one entry per CDR3 protein. The sample lists around 1.5 million distinct CDR3 sequences, 42% occurring once. Points on this clonotype: The antigen is undetermined. The missing conserved phenylalanine or tryptophan at the end of this CDR3 makes a read error likely.

The sequencing input was blood. This clonotype was sampled from a woman aged 18-29 years in good health. The chain joins TRBV2 to TRBJ2-1; D may be TRBD2 (6 bases). The DNA for the CDR3 is TGTGCCGTCATGGGGGGAAGCGGTAGTAATGAGCAGTTCTTG. It codes for CAVMGGSGSNEQFL.